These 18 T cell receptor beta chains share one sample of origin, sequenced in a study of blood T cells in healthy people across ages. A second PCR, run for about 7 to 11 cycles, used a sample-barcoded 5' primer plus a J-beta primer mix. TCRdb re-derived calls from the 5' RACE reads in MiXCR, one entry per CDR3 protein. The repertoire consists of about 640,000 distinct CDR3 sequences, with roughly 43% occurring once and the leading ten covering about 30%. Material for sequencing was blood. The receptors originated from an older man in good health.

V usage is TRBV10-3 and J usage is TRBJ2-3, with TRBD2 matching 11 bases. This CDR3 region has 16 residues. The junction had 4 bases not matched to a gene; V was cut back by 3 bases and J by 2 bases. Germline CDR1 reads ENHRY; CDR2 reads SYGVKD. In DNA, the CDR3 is TGTGCCATCAGTGATCTAGCGGGGGGATACACAGATACGCAGTATTTT. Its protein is CAISDLAGGYTDTQYF.

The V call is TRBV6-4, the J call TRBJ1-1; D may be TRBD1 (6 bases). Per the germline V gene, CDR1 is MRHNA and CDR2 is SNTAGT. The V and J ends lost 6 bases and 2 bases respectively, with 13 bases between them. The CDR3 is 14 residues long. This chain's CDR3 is CASSTGQSNTEAFF. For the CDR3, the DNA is TGTGCCAGCAGCACCGGACAGTCTAACACTGAAGCTTTCTTT.

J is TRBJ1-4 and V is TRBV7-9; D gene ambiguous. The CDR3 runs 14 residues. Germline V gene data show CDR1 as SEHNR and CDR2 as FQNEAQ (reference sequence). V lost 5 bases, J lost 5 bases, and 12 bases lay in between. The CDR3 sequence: CASSPGVENEKLFF. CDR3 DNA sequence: TGTGCCAGCAGCCCCGGTGTGGAAAATGAAAAACTGTTTTTT. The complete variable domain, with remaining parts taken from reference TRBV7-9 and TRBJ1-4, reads DTGVSQNPRHKITKRGQNVTFRCDPISEHNRLYWYRQTLGQGPEFLTYFQNEAQLEKSRLLSDRFSAERPKGSFSTLEIQRTEQGDSAMYLCASSPGVENEKLFFGSGTQLSVL.

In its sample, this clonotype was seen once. CDR3 amino acids: CASSFGRLSGNTIYF. The DNA of the CDR3 is TGTGCCAGCAGCTTTGGCAGACTCTCTGGAAACACCATATATTTT. The V gene is TRBV7-2, the J gene TRBJ1-3; D uncertain. Looked up from germline, CDR1 is SGHTA and CDR2 is FQGNSA. This CDR3 is 15 amino acids long. With 3 bases removed from V and 0 bases from J, the gap between germline ends came to 9 bases.

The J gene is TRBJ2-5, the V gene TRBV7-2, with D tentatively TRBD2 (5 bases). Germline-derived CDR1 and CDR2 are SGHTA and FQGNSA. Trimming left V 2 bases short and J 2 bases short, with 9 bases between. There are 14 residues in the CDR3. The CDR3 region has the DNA TGTGCCAGCAGCTTATCCCCGGGGCAAGAGACCCAGTACTTC. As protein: CASSLSPGQETQYF.

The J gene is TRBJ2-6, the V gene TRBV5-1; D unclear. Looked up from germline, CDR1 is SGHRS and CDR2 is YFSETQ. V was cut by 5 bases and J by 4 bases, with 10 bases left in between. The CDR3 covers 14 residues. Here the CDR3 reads CASSMASGANVLTF. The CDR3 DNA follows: TGCGCCAGCAGTATGGCCTCCGGGGCCAACGTCCTGACTTTC.

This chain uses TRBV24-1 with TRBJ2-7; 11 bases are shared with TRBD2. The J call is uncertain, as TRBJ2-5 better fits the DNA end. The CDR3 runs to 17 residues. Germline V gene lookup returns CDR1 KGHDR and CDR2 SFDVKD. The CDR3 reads CATSEGTSGGWVETQYF. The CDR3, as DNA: TGTGCCACCAGTGAAGGGACTAGCGGAGGATGGGTAGAGACCCAGTACTTC.

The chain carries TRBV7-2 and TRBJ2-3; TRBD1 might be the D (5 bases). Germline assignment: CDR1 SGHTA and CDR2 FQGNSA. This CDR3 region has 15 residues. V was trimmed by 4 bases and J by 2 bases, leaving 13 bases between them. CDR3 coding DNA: TGTGCCAGCAGCTCGAGTCCAGGGCACACAGATACGCAGTATTTT. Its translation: CASSSSPGHTDTQYF.

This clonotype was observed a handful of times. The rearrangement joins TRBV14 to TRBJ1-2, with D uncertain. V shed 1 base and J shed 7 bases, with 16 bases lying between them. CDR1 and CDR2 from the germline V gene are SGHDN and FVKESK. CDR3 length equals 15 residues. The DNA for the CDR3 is TGTGCCAGCAGCCAAGTTGTCCAAGGGCGTGGTGGCTACACCTTC. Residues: CASSQVVQGRGGYTF.

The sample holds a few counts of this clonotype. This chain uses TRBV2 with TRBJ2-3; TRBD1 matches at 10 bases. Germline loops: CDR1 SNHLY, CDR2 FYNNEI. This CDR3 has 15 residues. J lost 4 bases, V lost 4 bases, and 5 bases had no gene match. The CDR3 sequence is CASSGRTGGSDTQYF. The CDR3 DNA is TGTGCCAGCAGTGGGAGGACAGGGGGGTCAGATACGCAGTATTTT.

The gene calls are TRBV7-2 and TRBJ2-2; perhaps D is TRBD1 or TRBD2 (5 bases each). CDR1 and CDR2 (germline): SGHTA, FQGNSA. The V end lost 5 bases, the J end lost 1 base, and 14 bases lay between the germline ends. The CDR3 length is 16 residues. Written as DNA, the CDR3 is TGTGCCAGCAGCCCCGCCGGGACGATGAACACCGGGGAGCTGTTTTTT. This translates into CASSPAGTMNTGELFF.

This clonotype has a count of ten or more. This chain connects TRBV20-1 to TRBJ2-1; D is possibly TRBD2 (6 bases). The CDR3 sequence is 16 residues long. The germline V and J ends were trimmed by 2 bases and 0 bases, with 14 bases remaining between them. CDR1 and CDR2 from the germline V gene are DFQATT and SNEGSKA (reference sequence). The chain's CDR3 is CSARLRTTSSYNEQFF. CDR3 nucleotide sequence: TGCAGTGCTAGACTAAGGACTACCAGCTCCTACAATGAGCAGTTCTTC.

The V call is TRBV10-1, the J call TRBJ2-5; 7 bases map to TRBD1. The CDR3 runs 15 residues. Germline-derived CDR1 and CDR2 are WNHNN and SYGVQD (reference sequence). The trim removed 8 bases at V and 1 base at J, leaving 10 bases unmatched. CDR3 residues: CASSGDSWGQETQYF. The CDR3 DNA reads TGCGCCAGCTCCGGGGACAGCTGGGGCCAAGAGACCCAGTACTTC.

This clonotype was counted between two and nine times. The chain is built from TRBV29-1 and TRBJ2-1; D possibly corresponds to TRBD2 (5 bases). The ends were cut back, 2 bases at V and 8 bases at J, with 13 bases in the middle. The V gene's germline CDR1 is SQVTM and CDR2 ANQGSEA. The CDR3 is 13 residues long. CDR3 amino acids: CSVELPSRYEQFF. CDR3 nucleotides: TGCAGCGTTGAATTGCCTAGCAGGTATGAGCAGTTCTTC.

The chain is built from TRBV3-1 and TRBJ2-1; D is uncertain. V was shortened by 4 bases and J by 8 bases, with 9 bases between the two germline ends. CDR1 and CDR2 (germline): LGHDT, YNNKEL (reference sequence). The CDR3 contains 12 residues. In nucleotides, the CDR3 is TGTGCCAGCAGCCGGCTAGAGGATGAGCAGTTCTTC. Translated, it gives CASSRLEDEQFF.

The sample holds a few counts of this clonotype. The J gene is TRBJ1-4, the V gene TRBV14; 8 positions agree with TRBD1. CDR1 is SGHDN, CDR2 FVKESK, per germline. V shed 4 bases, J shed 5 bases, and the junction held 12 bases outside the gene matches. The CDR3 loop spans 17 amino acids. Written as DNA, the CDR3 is TGTGCCAGCAGCCGAATTTTACCGGGACAGGCAAATGAAAAACTGTTTTTT. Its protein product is CASSRILPGQANEKLFF.

The CDR3 coding sequence is TGCAGTGCTAGACTAAGGGGGGGAAATGAGCAGTTCTTC. As protein: CSARLRGGNEQFF. The rearrangement uses TRBV20-1 and TRBJ2-1; maybe TRBD2 (7 bases). CDR1 and CDR2 from the germline V gene are DFQATT and SNEGSKA (reference sequence). Between the trimmed V and J ends, which lost 2 bases and 7 bases, there was a span of 12 bases. The CDR3 has 13 amino acids.

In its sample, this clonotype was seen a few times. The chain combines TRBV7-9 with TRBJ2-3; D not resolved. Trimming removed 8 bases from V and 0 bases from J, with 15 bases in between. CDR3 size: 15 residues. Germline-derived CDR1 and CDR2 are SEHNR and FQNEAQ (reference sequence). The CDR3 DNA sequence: TGTGCCAGCCGTCCGACGTCTACTAGCACAGATACGCAGTATTTT. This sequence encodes CASRPTSTSTDTQYF.